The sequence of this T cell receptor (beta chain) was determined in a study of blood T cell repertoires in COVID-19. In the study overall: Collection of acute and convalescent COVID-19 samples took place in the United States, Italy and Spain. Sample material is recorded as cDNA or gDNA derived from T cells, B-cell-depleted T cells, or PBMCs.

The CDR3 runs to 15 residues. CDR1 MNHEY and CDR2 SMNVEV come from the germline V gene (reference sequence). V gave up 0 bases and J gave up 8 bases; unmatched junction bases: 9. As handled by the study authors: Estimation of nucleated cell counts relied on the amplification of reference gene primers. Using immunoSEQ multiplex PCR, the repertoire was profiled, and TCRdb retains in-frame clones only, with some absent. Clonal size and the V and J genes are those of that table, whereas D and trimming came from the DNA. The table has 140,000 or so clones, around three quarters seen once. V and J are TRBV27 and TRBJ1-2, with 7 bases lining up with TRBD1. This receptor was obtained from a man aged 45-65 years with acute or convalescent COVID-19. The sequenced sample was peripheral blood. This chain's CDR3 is CASSLSSRQGAGYTF. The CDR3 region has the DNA TGTGCCAGCAGTTTATCCTCGAGACAGGGCGCCGGCTACACCTTC.